A single sample gave rise to the 26 T cell receptor beta chains below, sequenced in a study of beta chain features in type 1 diabetes (dated by TCRdb to 2016 to 2019). The library was made by the immunoSEQ multiplex PCR assay. The entire amount of isolated RNA was reverse transcribed using the High Capacity cDNA Reverse Transcription Kit, so the sequenced TCRB transcripts were expressed ones. Sourced from immuneACCESS, this table was stored by TCRdb with only in-frame sequences that have V and J called. A share of the clones is absent; for the studies checked, an unresolved V gene accounts for under half, and the remainder has no known explanation. The sample table contains 350,000 to 400,000 clones; only one count was recorded for about 15% of them. Jointly, the top ten make up around 0.02% of the sample. Sequenced sample: naive CD4+ T cells from blood. The label giving this sample's cell subset or site can be read as: true naive CD4+ T cells. All receptors derive from a woman aged 18-29 years in good health.

This clone was detected only a few times. This rearrangement joins TRBV19 to TRBJ1-5, with D tentatively TRBD1 (5 bases). The V gene's germline CDR1 is LNHDA and CDR2 SQIVND (reference sequence). The CDR3 spans 13 residues. V lost 6 bases and J 4 bases, leaving 10 bases between the germline ends. The CDR3 sequence is CASSGTPNQPQHF. CDR3 DNA: TGTGCCAGTAGCGGGACTCCTAATCAGCCCCAGCATTTT.

The CDR3 reads CAWLGQGNTEAFF. The DNA for the CDR3 is TGTGCCTGGCTCGGACAGGGGAACACTGAAGCTTTCTTT. The gene calls are TRBV30 and TRBJ1-1, with 8 bases matching TRBD1. Trimming cost V 5 bases and J 1 base; bases outside gene matches: 3. Germline values: CDR1 GTSNPN, CDR2 SVGIG (reference sequence). The CDR3 length is 13 residues.

This clone was detected only a few times. The CDR3 reads CATRGGSYEQYF. CDR3 coding DNA: TGTGCCACCAGAGGGGGCAGCTACGAGCAGTACTTC. The chain carries TRBV15 and TRBJ2-7; 7 bases fit TRBD1. CDR1 LNHNV and CDR2 YYDKDF come from the germline V gene (reference sequence). Losses at the gene ends were 6 bases for V and 3 bases for J; bases not matched to a gene: 2. There are 12 residues in the CDR3.

The table lists this clone with a count of one. V gene TRBV6-5 combines with J gene TRBJ1-3, with D perhaps TRBD1 (6 bases). Germline CDR1 reads MNHEY; CDR2 reads SVGAGI. V was cut by 8 bases and J by 0 bases, with 14 bases left in between. The CDR3 covers 15 residues. The CDR3 here is CASGFDRSSGNTIYF. CDR3 nucleotides: TGTGCCAGCGGATTCGACAGGAGCTCTGGAAACACCATATATTTT.

This clone was observed a handful of times. The rearrangement links TRBV9 to TRBJ1-2, with a tentative D call TRBD1 (5 bases). The length of the CDR3 is 13 residues. V was shortened by 0 bases and J by 8 bases, with 11 bases between the two germline ends. Germline values: CDR1 SGDLS, CDR2 YYNGEE. CDR3 nucleotide sequence: TGTGCCAGCAGCGTAGAAGGGGATCGAGGCTACACCTTC. Its translation is CASSVEGDRGYTF. The whole variable domain, remainder taken from reference TRBV9 and TRBJ1-2, is DSGVTQTPKHLITATGQRVTLRCSPRSGDLSVYWYQQSLDQGLQFLIQYYNGEERAKGNILERFSAQQFPDLHSELNLSSLELGDSALYFCASSVEGDRGYTFGSGTRLTVV.

Notes on this clone: The junction does not match germline at one end; this may be a read error. The chain employs TRBV20-1 and TRBJ2-1; 7 nucleotides line up with TRBD1. The V gene's germline CDR1 is DFQATT and CDR2 SNEGSKA (reference sequence). This CDR3 has 11 amino acids. The CDR3 nucleotides read TGCAGTGCTAGAGAACCGGGACAGAGGATCTTC. This translates into CSAREPGQRIF.

The chain employs TRBV10-3 and TRBJ1-5; D is uncertain. The V gene lost 10 bases and the J gene lost 0 bases, with 10 bases spanning the gap. The CDR3 totals 13 residues. The germline V gene has CDR1 ENHRY and CDR2 SYGVKD. DNA of the CDR3: TGTGCCAGCCCAGGATGTAGCAATCAGCCCCAGCATTTT. It translates to CASPGCSNQPQHF.

The sample holds a few counts of this clone. V gene TRBV29-1 combines with J gene TRBJ2-3; unclear D gene. V was trimmed by 4 bases and J by 10 bases, leaving 18 bases between them. Germline CDR1 and CDR2: SQVTM and ANQGSEA. The CDR3 consists of 13 residues. As DNA, the CDR3 is TGCAGCGTTGTTTCCCTACCTGCTGAGCCGCAGTATTTT. This encodes CSVVSLPAEPQYF.

This chain connects TRBV30 to TRBJ2-4, with D possibly being TRBD2 (6 bases). The ends were cut back, 0 bases at V and 9 bases at J, with 6 bases in the middle. The CDR3 is made up of 11 amino acids. Germline assignment: CDR1 GTSNPN and CDR2 SVGIG (reference sequence). The CDR3 here is CAWSVGSIQYF. In DNA, the CDR3 is TGTGCCTGGAGTGTCGGGAGCATTCAGTACTTC.

The chain joins TRBV19 to TRBJ2-2, with 9 bases lining up with TRBD2. The J segment lost 3 bases and the V segment lost 11 bases, leaving 10 bases of the junction unmatched. The CDR3 runs to 15 residues. Germline CDR1 LNHDA, CDR2 SQIVND (reference sequence). CDR3 nucleotide sequence: TGTGCCTCCCTGACGCGACTAGCGGACACCGGGGAGCTGTTTTTT. Amino acid sequence: CASLTRLADTGELFF.

The V call is TRBV29-1, the J call TRBJ2-5; D gene uncertain. The CDR3 length is 11 residues. Germline V gene sequence: CDR1 SQVTM, CDR2 ANQGSEA. The ends were cut back, 4 bases at V and 5 bases at J, with 8 bases in the middle. The CDR3 region is CSVAIYETQYF. For the CDR3, the DNA is TGCAGCGTTGCCATCTACGAGACCCAGTACTTC.

This chain uses TRBV28 with TRBJ2-1, with TRBD2 as a possible D gene (5 bases). The ends were cut back, 1 base at V and 7 bases at J, with 20 bases in the middle. There are 17 residues in the CDR3. CDR1 MDHEN and CDR2 SYDVKM come from the germline V gene. The CDR3: CASSLSALSSGWNEQFF. For the CDR3, the DNA is TGTGCCAGCAGTTTATCAGCTTTGAGTTCGGGATGGAATGAGCAGTTCTTC.

This clone was observed a few times. The V and J genes are TRBV28 and TRBJ2-7; 9 positions agree with TRBD2. V shed 3 bases, J shed 7 bases, and the junction held 7 bases outside the gene matches. Germline V lookup: CDR1 MDHEN, CDR2 SYDVKM. The CDR3 covers 14 residues. The CDR3 sequence is CASSFELAGVEQYF. The CDR3 nucleotides read TGTGCCAGCAGTTTCGAGTTAGCGGGAGTTGAGCAGTACTTC.

In its sample, this clone was seen a few times. This chain connects TRBV6-1 to TRBJ1-5, with D uncertain. Germline V CDR1 and CDR2: MNHNS, SASEGT. The CDR3 covers 12 residues. With 1 base removed from V and 9 bases from J, the gap between germline ends came to 7 bases. Written as DNA, the CDR3 is TGTGCCAGCAGTGAAGGGCAAAGGCCCCAGCATTTT. The encoded protein is CASSEGQRPQHF.

There are a few counts of this clone. The chain's CDR3 is CASSRGQGNTEAFF. The CDR3 coding sequence is TGCGCCAGCAGCCGGGGACAGGGGAACACTGAAGCTTTCTTT. The chain is built from TRBV4-1 and TRBJ1-1; 9 bases line up with TRBD1. Germline values: CDR1 MGHRA, CDR2 YSYEKL. CDR3 length: 14 residues. The J segment lost 1 base and the V segment lost 4 bases, leaving 1 base of the junction unmatched.

This clone was observed a few times. V and J are TRBV2 and TRBJ2-1; 8 bases match TRBD1. V lost 4 bases to trimming and J lost 6 bases; unmatched junction nucleotides: 2. The CDR3 is 13 residues long. Germline CDR1 reads SNHLY; CDR2 reads FYNNEI. CDR3 sequence (DNA): TGTGCCAGCAGTGGACAGGGGCTCAATGAGCAGTTCTTC. Residues: CASSGQGLNEQFF.

The rearrangement uses TRBV7-3 and TRBJ2-1; 12 nucleotides agree with TRBD2. V lost 5 bases to trimming and J lost 11 bases; unmatched junction nucleotides: 10. The CDR3 has 15 amino acids. In germline, CDR1 is SGHTA, CDR2 FQGTGA. The CDR3 sequence: CASSLRLAGAGKQFF. In DNA form, the CDR3 reads TGTGCCAGCAGCCTCCGACTAGCGGGGGCTGGGAAGCAGTTCTTC.

This clone was counted a single time. V usage is TRBV28 and J usage is TRBJ2-3, with 7 nucleotides matching TRBD1. The length of the CDR3 is 20 residues. Germline V gives CDR1 MDHEN, CDR2 SYDVKM. V shed 7 bases, J shed 10 bases, and the junction held 32 bases outside the gene matches. The CDR3 sequence is CASTTGALWRGPGHILSQYF. In DNA, the CDR3 is TGTGCCAGCACCACAGGGGCCCTGTGGAGAGGCCCCGGCCACATTCTATCGCAGTATTTT.

This clone has just a few counts. The chain recombines TRBV6-6 with TRBJ2-1, with D unresolved. This CDR3 is 11 amino acids long. Trimming removed 9 bases at V and 5 bases at J, with 8 bases between. Germline CDR1 reads MNHNY; CDR2 reads SVGAGI (reference sequence). This chain's CDR3 is CASRLNNEQFF. CDR3 bases: TGTGCCAGTCGTTTAAACAATGAGCAGTTCTTC.

The gene calls are TRBV5-1 and TRBJ2-3; TRBD2 aligns across 7 bases. The CDR3 is 18 amino acids. Trimming took 4 bases from V and 0 from J; bases not matched to a gene: 14. Looked up from germline, CDR1 is SGHRS and CDR2 is YFSETQ. The chain's CDR3 is CASSIGLTSISSTDTQYF. CDR3 nucleotide sequence: TGCGCCAGCAGCATCGGACTGACTAGCATCTCTAGCACAGATACGCAGTATTTT.

This clone was seen more than once but under ten times. The chain joins TRBV19 to TRBJ1-2; 7 nucleotides agree with TRBD1. Germline V gene sequence: CDR1 LNHDA, CDR2 SQIVND (reference sequence). Trimming removed 6 bases from V and 4 bases from J; junction bases left unmatched: 11. The CDR3 sequence is 15 residues long. CDR3 DNA: TGTGCCAGTAGCCCCGGGACAGCGGACCTCTATGGCTACACCTTC. Its translation: CASSPGTADLYGYTF.

This clone has a handful of counts. The J gene is TRBJ1-2, the V gene TRBV10-3; 10 nucleotides match TRBD1. With V trimmed by 3 bases and J by 11 bases, 6 bases remained unmatched. CDR1 and CDR2 from the germline V gene are ENHRY and SYGVKD. CDR3 length: 13 residues. CDR3 loop: CAISDRQGAGYTF. In DNA, the CDR3 is TGTGCCATCAGTGACCGACAGGGGGCTGGTTACACCTTC.

The DNA of the CDR3 is TGTGCCAGTAGTCATGACTCGCATATAAACATTCAGTACTTC. Translation: CASSHDSHINIQYF. The V call is TRBV19, the J call TRBJ2-4; no clear D. Looked up from germline, CDR1 is LNHDA and CDR2 is SQIVND (reference sequence). The CDR3 runs 14 residues. Trimming removed 5 bases from V and 6 bases from J, with 14 bases in between.

In this sample, this clone turned up a few times. The V call is TRBV5-4, the J call TRBJ2-3; 12 nucleotides align to TRBD2. CDR3 length: 16 residues. Germline-derived CDR1 and CDR2 are SGHNT and YYREEE (reference sequence). With V trimmed by 4 bases and J by 0 bases, 3 bases remained unmatched. The CDR3 reads CASSPGTSGSTDTQYF. The DNA for the CDR3 is TGTGCCAGCAGCCCAGGGACTAGCGGGAGCACAGATACGCAGTATTTT.

The V gene is TRBV7-9, the J gene TRBJ2-2; TRBD2 is a possible D gene (5 bases). The CDR3 spans 13 residues. CDR1 is SEHNR and CDR2 is FQNEAQ in the germline V gene (reference sequence). V was pared by 2 bases and J by 7 bases, with 8 bases between. CDR3 loop: CASSLRRVGELFF. Here the CDR3 DNA reads TGTGCCAGCAGCTTAAGGCGGGTCGGGGAGCTGTTTTTT. The complete variable domain, with remaining parts taken from reference TRBV7-9 and TRBJ2-2, reads DTGVSQNPRHKITKRGQNVTFRCDPISEHNRLYWYRQTLGQGPEFLTYFQNEAQLEKSRLLSDRFSAERPKGSFSTLEIQRTEQGDSAMYLCASSLRRVGELFFGEGSRLTVL.

V gene TRBV9 combines with J gene TRBJ2-7; D remains ambiguous. The V gene lost 4 bases and the J gene lost 2 bases, with 16 bases spanning the gap. This CDR3 has 15 amino acids. Germline V gene data show CDR1 as SGDLS and CDR2 as YYNGEE. CDR3 nucleotide sequence: TGTGCCAGCAGCATAGGGCTAGGTATGACCTACGAGCAGTACTTC. Amino acids: CASSIGLGMTYEQYF.